Below are 26 T cell receptor beta chains sequenced from a single sample in a study of beta chain features in type 1 diabetes. Expressed TCRB transcripts were sequenced, since all the RNA that had been isolated was reverse transcribed. Some clones are missing from TCRdb's copy, which holds only in-frame ones; the method was immunoSEQ multiplex PCR. The sample records 450,000 to 600,000 clones, 30% being singletons. Input material: naive CD4+ T cells from blood. These receptors originate from a man younger than 30 in good health.

The V gene is TRBV18, the J gene TRBJ1-1, with a tentative D call TRBD1 (6 bases). The CDR3 extends over 14 amino acids. Germline loops: CDR1 KGHSH, CDR2 LQKENI. The V end lost 2 bases, the J end lost 5 bases, and 12 bases lay between the germline ends. CDR3 nucleotide sequence: TGTGCCAGCTCACCATCAGGACAGTGGACTGAAGCTTTCTTT. Translation: CASSPSGQWTEAFF.

This clone has just one count. The chain combines TRBV9 with TRBJ2-3; D gene uncertain. Trimming removed 2 bases from V and 3 bases from J, with 13 bases in between. This CDR3 is built from 15 residues. The germline V gene encodes CDR1 SGDLS and CDR2 YYNGEE. Here the CDR3 reads CASSVTGLRTDTQYF. The CDR3 DNA is TGTGCCAGCAGCGTGACCGGGCTCCGGACAGATACGCAGTATTTT.

This clone has only a few counts. The rearrangement joins TRBV9 to TRBJ2-5, with 8 nucleotides matching TRBD2. The junction had 4 bases not matched to a gene; V was cut back by 0 bases and J by 3 bases. This CDR3 is built from 15 residues. Germline V gives CDR1 SGDLS, CDR2 YYNGEE. The DNA of the CDR3 is TGTGCCAGCAGCGTAGCGGGAGGGCTGGAAGAGACCCAGTACTTC. Translating gives CASSVAGGLEETQYF.

Worth noting for this clone: It may be a read error: a sequence one base away is much more abundant. At the DNA level, this CDR3 is encoded by other sequences in the same sample as well. The rearrangement joins TRBV27 to TRBJ2-1; D remains ambiguous. V was trimmed by 5 bases and J by 4 bases, leaving 3 bases between them. The CDR3 totals 11 residues. The germline V gene has CDR1 MNHEY and CDR2 SMNVEV (reference sequence). The CDR3 bases are TGTGCCAGCAGTCTTTACAATGAGCAGTTCTTC. It encodes CASSLYNEQFF.

There are a few counts of this clone. The V and J genes are TRBV7-9 and TRBJ1-2, with no clear D. The length of the CDR3 is 15 residues. CDR1 and CDR2 from the germline V gene are SEHNR and FQNEAQ (reference sequence). The V and J ends lost 1 base and 6 bases respectively, with 15 bases between them. In DNA, the CDR3 is TGTGCCAGCAGCTTAGGCTCGTCGGCCGTCGATGGCTACACCTTC. Its protein product is CASSLGSSAVDGYTF.

V usage is TRBV14 and J usage is TRBJ1-1, with 9 bases fitting TRBD1. Germline V gives CDR1 SGHDN, CDR2 FVKESK. The CDR3 extends over 14 amino acids. The junction had 5 bases not matched to a gene; V was cut back by 6 bases and J by 3 bases. CDR3 amino acids: CASSHRGLDTEAFF. CDR3 sequence (DNA): TGTGCCAGCAGTCACAGGGGGCTGGACACTGAAGCTTTCTTT.

The V and J genes are TRBV15 and TRBJ2-7, with D possibly matching TRBD1 (6 bases). The CDR3 loop spans 14 amino acids. Germline CDR1 is LNHNV and CDR2 is YYDKDF (reference sequence). V was shortened by 0 bases and J by 3 bases, with 9 bases between the two germline ends. The CDR3 DNA reads as TGTGCCACCAGCAGAGAACAGGGACACTACGAGCAGTACTTC. This encodes CATSREQGHYEQYF.

The rearrangement joins TRBV28 to TRBJ2-3; 11 bases agree with TRBD1. Germline CDR1 MDHEN, CDR2 SYDVKM. The ends lost 8 bases at V and 6 bases at J; junction bases unmatched: 7. The CDR3 spans 14 residues. The CDR3 is CASGRTGGVDTQYF. CDR3 DNA sequence: TGTGCCAGCGGCAGGACAGGGGGCGTGGATACGCAGTATTTT.

The chain has TRBV9 and TRBJ1-4; 7 positions agree with TRBD1. The CDR3 is 15 amino acids. Germline V lookup: CDR1 SGDLS, CDR2 YYNGEE. With 3 bases clipped from V and 2 bases from J, the junction kept 4 bases outside the gene matches. The CDR3 DNA sequence: TGTGCCAGCAGCGCCGACAGGGCTACTAATGAAAAACTGTTTTTT. This codes for CASSADRATNEKLFF.

The chain combines TRBV4-1 with TRBJ2-4, with D tentatively TRBD1 or TRBD2 (5 bases each). The CDR3 runs to 17 residues. Per the germline V gene, CDR1 is MGHRA and CDR2 is YSYEKL. Trimming shortened V by 1 base and J by 1 base, and 14 bases separated the two germline ends. The CDR3 reads CASSQGVLGEAKNIQYF. Written as DNA, the CDR3 is TGCGCCAGCAGCCAAGGTGTGTTGGGGGAGGCCAAAAACATTCAGTACTTC.

The chain is built from TRBV29-1 and TRBJ1-4, with 7 positions matching TRBD1. Germline V gene lookup returns CDR1 SQVTM and CDR2 ANQGSEA. The J segment lost 6 bases and the V segment lost 6 bases, leaving 10 bases of the junction unmatched. The CDR3 totals 14 residues. CDR3 in DNA: TGCAGCGTGCTTCGGACAGGCCGAGATGAAAAACTGTTTTTT. Its protein is CSVLRTGRDEKLFF. Using reference TRBV29-1 and TRBJ1-4 for the parts outside the CDR3, the full variable domain is SAVISQKPSRDICQRGTSLTIQCQVDSQVTMMFWYRQQPGQSLTLIATANQGSEATYESGFVIDKFPISRPNLTFSTLTVSNMSPEDSSIYLCSVLRTGRDEKLFFGSGTQLSVL.

This clone was seen just once. The chain joins TRBV14 to TRBJ2-7; D gene uncertain. The CDR3 contains 12 residues. The V gene's germline CDR1 is SGHDN and CDR2 FVKESK. V lost 7 bases and J 1 base, leaving 8 bases between the germline ends. The CDR3 nucleotides are TGTGCCAGCACTGGGGATTCCTACGAGCAGTACTTC. It specifies CASTGDSYEQYF.

J is TRBJ1-2 and V is TRBV28, with D uncertain. CDR3 length: 13 residues. CDR1 MDHEN and CDR2 SYDVKM come from the germline V gene. The ends were cut back, 6 bases at V and 4 bases at J, with 12 bases in the middle. The CDR3 loop reads CASSTNSFYGYTF. The CDR3 DNA follows: TGTGCCAGCAGCACAAACAGCTTCTATGGCTACACCTTC.

This sequence joins TRBV7-2 and TRBJ2-7, with D possibly TRBD1 on 6 matching bases. The CDR3 contains 14 residues. Germline V gene sequence: CDR1 SGHTA, CDR2 FQGNSA. V was cut by 5 bases and J by 2 bases, with 13 bases left in between. The CDR3 DNA reads as TGTGCCAGCAGCGTCGACAGGATGACCTACGAGCAGTACTTC. Protein: CASSVDRMTYEQYF. Full variable domain (remainder filled in from reference TRBV7-2 and TRBJ2-7): GAGVSQSPSNKVTEKGKDVELRCDPISGHTALYWYRQSLGQGLEFLIYFQGNSAPDKSGLPSDRFSAERTGGSVSTLTIQRTQQEDSAVYLCASSVDRMTYEQYFGPGTRLTVT.

Of note for this clone: Other DNA sequences of this sample code for an identical CDR3. This sequence joins TRBV30 and TRBJ2-4; D is undetermined. CDR1 and CDR2 (germline): GTSNPN, SVGIG (reference sequence). V was shortened by 4 bases and J by 1 base, with 8 bases between the two germline ends. The CDR3 covers 13 residues. The CDR3 bases are TGTGCCTGGAAGGACGGGGCCAAAAACATTCAGTACTTC. Protein sequence: CAWKDGAKNIQYF. Combining the CDR3 with reference TRBV30 and TRBJ2-4 gives the whole variable domain SQTIHQWPATLVQPVGSPLSLECTVEGTSNPNLYWYRQAAGRGLQLLFYSVGIGQISSEVPQNLSASRPQDRQFILSSKKLLLSDSGFYLCAWKDGAKNIQYFGAGTRLSVL.

The chain recombines TRBV10-3 with TRBJ1-1; possibly TRBD1 for D (6 bases). CDR1 and CDR2 from the germline V gene are ENHRY and SYGVKD. The V gene lost 6 bases and the J gene lost 0 bases, with 14 bases spanning the gap. The CDR3 loop spans 15 amino acids. The CDR3: CAIRNREGMNTEAFF. The CDR3 region has the DNA TGTGCCATCAGGAACAGGGAGGGCATGAACACTGAAGCTTTCTTT.

This clone was seen only a few times. The chain combines TRBV4-2 with TRBJ2-1; TRBD2 is a possible D gene (6 bases). V lost 3 bases, J lost 3 bases, and 12 bases lay in between. This CDR3 contains 15 residues. CDR1 LGHNA and CDR2 YNFKEQ come from the germline V gene. CDR3 sequence reads: CASSHSGANYNEQFF. The DNA for the CDR3 is TGTGCCAGCAGCCATTCGGGAGCGAACTACAATGAGCAGTTCTTC.

The chain recombines TRBV7-9 with TRBJ2-1; TRBD2 agrees at 7 bases. CDR1 and CDR2 from the germline V gene are SEHNR and FQNEAQ (reference sequence). CDR3 length equals 15 residues. The V gene end was trimmed by 5 bases and the J gene end by 0 bases; junction bases not matched to a gene: 4. The CDR3 DNA is TGTGCCAGCAGCATGCTAGCGGACTCCTACAATGAGCAGTTCTTC. This gives the protein CASSMLADSYNEQFF.

The genes are TRBV13 and TRBJ1-1, with D perhaps TRBD1 (5 bases). V was shortened by 5 bases and J by 10 bases, with 14 bases between the two germline ends. This CDR3 has 12 amino acids. Germline CDR1 is PRHDT and CDR2 is FYEKMQ (reference sequence). The CDR3 reads CASSPRGAGAFF. The CDR3 DNA reads as TGTGCCAGCAGCCCTCGGGGCGCTGGAGCTTTCTTT. Looking up the rest from reference TRBV13 and TRBJ1-1 gives the full variable domain: AAGVIQSPRHLIKEKRETATLKCYPIPRHDTVYWYQQGPGQDPQFLISFYEKMQSDKGSIPDRFSAQQFSDYHSELNMSSLELGDSALYFCASSPRGAGAFFGQGTRLTVV.

This clone turned up a few times. Other DNA sequences of this sample code for an identical CDR3. The chain combines TRBV7-9 with TRBJ1-1, with D unresolved. The CDR3 loop spans 11 amino acids. The V end lost 5 bases, the J end lost 0 bases, and 1 base lay between the germline ends. Germline CDR1 SEHNR, CDR2 FQNEAQ (reference sequence). CDR3 DNA sequence: TGTGCCAGCAGCCTGAACACTGAAGCTTTCTTT. This translates into CASSLNTEAFF.

This sequence joins TRBV29-1 and TRBJ2-7, with 10 positions matching TRBD1. In germline, CDR1 is SQVTM, CDR2 ANQGSEA. The V and J ends lost 2 bases and 2 bases, in that order; junction bases with no gene match: 6. The CDR3 consists of 15 residues. In nucleotides, the CDR3 is TGCAGCGTTGAAAGGGGACAGGGGAAAGCCTACGAGCAGTACTTC. This encodes CSVERGQGKAYEQYF.

This clone was counted a few times. This chain uses TRBV30 with TRBJ1-1; 9 bases match TRBD1. The CDR3 is 11 amino acids. Germline V gene sequence: CDR1 GTSNPN, CDR2 SVGIG (reference sequence). The trim removed 8 bases at V and 4 bases at J, leaving 2 bases unmatched. In DNA form, the CDR3 reads TGTGCCCGGGGACAGGGCACTGAAGCTTTCTTT. It specifies CARGQGTEAFF.

This clone has more than one count but fewer than ten. The sample holds other DNA sequences that translate to the same CDR3. The CDR3, as DNA: TGCAGCGTTGATCGGCTGCAAGAGACCCAGTACTTC. Translated, it gives CSVDRLQETQYF. The V call is TRBV29-1, the J call TRBJ2-5; D remains unclear. Germline V lookup: CDR1 SQVTM, CDR2 ANQGSEA. The CDR3 covers 12 residues. V was trimmed by 3 bases and J by 2 bases, leaving 7 bases between them.

The chain combines TRBV5-4 with TRBJ2-7; D is undetermined. The germline gives CDR1 SGHNT, CDR2 YYREEE (reference sequence). The CDR3 covers 14 residues. Trimming stripped 6 bases from V and 5 bases from J, with 18 bases between. In nucleotides, the CDR3 is TGTGCCAGCAAACTTGATGGGGTTTTGAACGAGCAGTACTTC. This codes for CASKLDGVLNEQYF.

This clone appeared a few times. The chain uses TRBV27 and TRBJ2-2; D is perhaps TRBD1 (6 bases). The V gene lost 7 bases and the J gene lost 4 bases, with 16 bases spanning the gap. The germline V gene encodes CDR1 MNHEY and CDR2 SMNVEV (reference sequence). CDR3 length: 15 residues. CDR3 coding DNA: TGTGCCAGCACCACCACAGGGCACGGCACCGGGGAGCTGTTTTTT. Its protein is CASTTTGHGTGELFF.

This clone was seen a handful of times. The rearrangement links TRBV20-1 to TRBJ2-3; D perhaps matches TRBD2 (5 bases). Trimming shortened V by 6 bases and J by 6 bases, and 10 bases separated the two germline ends. CDR3 length equals 11 residues. Germline values: CDR1 DFQATT, CDR2 SNEGSKA (reference sequence). CDR3 loop: CSAGRGDTQYF. The CDR3 nucleotides are TGCAGTGCAGGACGGGGTGATACGCAGTATTTT.